This T cell receptor (beta chain) was sequenced in a study of long-term antiretroviral therapy in people with HIV. They ran version v3.0 of the immunoSEQ assay at survey level. Per sample, sequencing targeted roughly 35,000-50,000 T-cell genomes. Profiled with immunoSEQ multiplex PCR; TCRdb holds only in-frame clones, not every one. Of about 20,000 clones listed, around 87% were seen once; the top ten hold roughly 3.5%. V was trimmed by 4 bases and J by 4 bases, leaving 13 bases between them. Germline V gene lookup returns CDR1 KGHSH and CDR2 LQKENI. The CDR3 has 14 amino acids. The sequencing used unsorted PBMCs, collected around 2.7 years after starting antiretroviral therapy. This receptor was identified in a woman in her fifties or sixties with HIV. This chain uses TRBV18 with TRBJ1-2, with D unresolved. CDR3 in amino acids: CASSQAETSYGYTF. CDR3 DNA sequence: TGTGCCAGCTCACAGGCAGAGACGTCCTATGGCTACACCTTC.